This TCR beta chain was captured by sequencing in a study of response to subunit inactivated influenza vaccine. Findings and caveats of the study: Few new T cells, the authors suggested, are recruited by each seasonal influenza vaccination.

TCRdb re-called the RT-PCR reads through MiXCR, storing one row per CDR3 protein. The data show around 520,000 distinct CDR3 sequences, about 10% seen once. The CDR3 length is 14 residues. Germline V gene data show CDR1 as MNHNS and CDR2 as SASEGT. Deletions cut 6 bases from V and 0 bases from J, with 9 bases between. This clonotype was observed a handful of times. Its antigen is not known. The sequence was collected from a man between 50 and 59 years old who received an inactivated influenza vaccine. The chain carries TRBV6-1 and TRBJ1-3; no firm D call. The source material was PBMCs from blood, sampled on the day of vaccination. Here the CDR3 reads CASRDRSSGNTIYF. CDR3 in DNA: TGTGCCAGCAGGGACCGGAGCTCTGGAAACACCATATATTTT.